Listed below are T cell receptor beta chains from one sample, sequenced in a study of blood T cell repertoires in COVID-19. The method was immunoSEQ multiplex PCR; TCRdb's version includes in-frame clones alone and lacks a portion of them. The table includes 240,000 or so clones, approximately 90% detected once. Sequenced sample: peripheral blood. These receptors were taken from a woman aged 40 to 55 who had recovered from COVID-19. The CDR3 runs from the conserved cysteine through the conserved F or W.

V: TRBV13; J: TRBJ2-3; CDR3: CASSLGEGGGQYF
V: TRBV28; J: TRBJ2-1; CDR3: CASSPGTSIHEQFF
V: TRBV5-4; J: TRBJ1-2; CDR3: CASSPQGRVGGYGYTF
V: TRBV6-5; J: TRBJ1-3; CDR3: CASSPQGVSGNTIYF
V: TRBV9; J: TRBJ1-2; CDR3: CASRAPGGRYGYTF
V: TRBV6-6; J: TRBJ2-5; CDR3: CASSRPGTEETQYF
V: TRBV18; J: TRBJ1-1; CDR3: CASSPRARGGNTEAFF
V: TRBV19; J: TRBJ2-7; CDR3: CASSIGRGPSYEQYF
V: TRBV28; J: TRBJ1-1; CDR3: CASNLDRVSTEAFF
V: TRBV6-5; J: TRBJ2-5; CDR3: CASSYRGGEETQYF
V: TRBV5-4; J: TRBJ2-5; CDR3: CASSPGTGGGETQYF
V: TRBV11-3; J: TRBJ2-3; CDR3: CASSWTSGRGTDTQYF
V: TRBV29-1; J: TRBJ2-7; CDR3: CSVGGRGEQYF
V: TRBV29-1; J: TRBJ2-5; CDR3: CSVGGGQETQYF
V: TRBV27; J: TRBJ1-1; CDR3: CASSLVFGGADTEAFF
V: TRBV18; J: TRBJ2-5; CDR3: CASSPRGINGETQYF
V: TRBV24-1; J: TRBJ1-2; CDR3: CATSDPRQRPNYGYTF
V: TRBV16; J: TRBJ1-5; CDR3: CASSPEVDQPQHF
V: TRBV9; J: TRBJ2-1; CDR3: CASSEGTEPRGEQFF
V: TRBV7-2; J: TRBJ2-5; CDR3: CASSARVYQETQYF
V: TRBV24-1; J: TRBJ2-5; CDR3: CATSDPRTGWGSETQYF
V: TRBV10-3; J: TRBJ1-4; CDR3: CAISVGESTNEKLFF
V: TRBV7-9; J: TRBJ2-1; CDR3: CASILASSYNEQFF
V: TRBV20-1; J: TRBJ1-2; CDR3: CSASAGETVSYGYTF
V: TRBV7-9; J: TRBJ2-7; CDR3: CASSPPGLAEGAYEQYF
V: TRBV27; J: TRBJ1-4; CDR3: CASSPQDWRHEKLFF
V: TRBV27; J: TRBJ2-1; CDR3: CASSLSGREGPTTYNEQFF
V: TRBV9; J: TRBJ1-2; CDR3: CASLTQGYYTF
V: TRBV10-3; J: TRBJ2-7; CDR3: CAISEGTGVYEQYF
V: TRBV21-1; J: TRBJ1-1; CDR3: CASSKFEGADTEAFF
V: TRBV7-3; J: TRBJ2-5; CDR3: CASSPGGARETQYF
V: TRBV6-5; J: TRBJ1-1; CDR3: CASQDSLKVEAFF
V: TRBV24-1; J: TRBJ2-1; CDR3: CATSDPSGRAGFSGEQFF
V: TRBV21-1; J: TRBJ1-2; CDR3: CASSMGRGPGPGYTF
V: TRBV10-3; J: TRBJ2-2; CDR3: CAIRGTGGTGELFF
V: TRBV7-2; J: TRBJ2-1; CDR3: CASSPGSSYNEQFF
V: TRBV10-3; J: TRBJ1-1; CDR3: CAIRPTGRGNTEAFF
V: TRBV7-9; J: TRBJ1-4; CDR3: CASNNPGGQLEKLFF
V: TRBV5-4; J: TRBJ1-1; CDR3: CASSLFGTGDTEAFF
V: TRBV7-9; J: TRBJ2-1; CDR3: CASSLAPPGNEQFF
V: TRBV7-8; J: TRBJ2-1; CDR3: CASSPRDTSSYNEQFF
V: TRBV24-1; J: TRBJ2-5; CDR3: CATSDGDTAETQYF
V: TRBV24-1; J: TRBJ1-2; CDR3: CATSVGPAGGYTF
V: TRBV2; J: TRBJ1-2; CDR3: CASSGGQGAYGYTF
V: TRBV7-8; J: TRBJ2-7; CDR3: CASSLVWGGDFSYEQYF
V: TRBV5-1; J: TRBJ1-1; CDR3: CASSLGRGRGAGEAFF
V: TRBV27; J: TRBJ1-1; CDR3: CASRQGGTGMGTEAFF
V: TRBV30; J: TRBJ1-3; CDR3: CAWETGSTIYF
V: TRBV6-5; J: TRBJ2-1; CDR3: CASSSAGARDEQFF
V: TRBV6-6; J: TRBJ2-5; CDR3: CASRGGQGLGETQYF
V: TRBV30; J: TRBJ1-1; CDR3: CASTGSMGTEAFF
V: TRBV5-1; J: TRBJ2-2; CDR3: CASSPGTGWTGELFF